Shown below are 22 T cell receptor beta chains from a single sample sequenced in a study of blood T cell repertoires in COVID-19. Clones were sequenced by immunoSEQ multiplex PCR, and TCRdb holds only the in-frame ones, with some missing. The sample carries a few hundred thousand clones, 85% to 90% recorded once. The sequenced material came from PBMCs or T cells enriched from blood (not recorded which). The receptors come from a woman aged 18-29 years with acute COVID-19.

This chain joins TRBV5-4 and TRBJ1-2; the match to TRBD1 covers 8 bases. CDR1 and CDR2 (germline): SGHNT, YYREEE (reference sequence). J lost 7 bases, V lost 1 base, and 12 bases had no gene match. This CDR3 has 16 amino acids. The CDR3 sequence is CASSLWGDQGAGGYTF. DNA for the CDR3: TGTGCCAGCAGCTTGTGGGGAGACCAGGGGGCGGGTGGCTACACCTTC.

Here the CDR3 DNA reads TGTGCCAGCAGTTTCCTAAACCCTCCGGGACTACTCTCCTACGAGCAGTACTTC. This codes for CASSFLNPPGLLSYEQYF. The chain carries TRBV28 and TRBJ2-7; 7 nucleotides match TRBD2. The junction had 14 bases not matched to a gene; V was cut back by 3 bases and J by 0 bases. From germline, CDR1 is MDHEN and CDR2 SYDVKM. The length of the CDR3 is 18 residues.

The genes are TRBV5-5 and TRBJ1-1; 7 positions match TRBD1. The J segment lost 1 base and the V segment lost 2 bases, leaving 2 bases of the junction unmatched. The CDR3 sequence is 14 residues long. The germline V gene has CDR1 SGHKS and CDR2 YYEKEE (reference sequence). The CDR3 sequence is CASSFQGGNTEAFF. In DNA form, the CDR3 reads TGTGCCAGCAGCTTCCAGGGGGGGAACACTGAAGCTTTCTTT.

This clone occurred a few times. Here the CDR3 DNA reads TGTGCCAGCCGGGGGCCGGGAGGCGATCAGCCCCAGCATTTT. Its translation is CASRGPGGDQPQHF. V usage is TRBV2 and J usage is TRBJ1-5, with D perhaps matching TRBD1 (6 bases). The ends were cut back, 8 bases at V and 5 bases at J, with 16 bases in the middle. The germline CDR1 and CDR2 sequences are SNHLY and FYNNEI. The CDR3 is 14 amino acids.

V and J are TRBV10-3 and TRBJ1-4; D is undetermined. V was pared by 0 bases and J by 8 bases, with 13 bases between. CDR1 and CDR2 (germline): ENHRY, SYGVKD. The CDR3 is made up of 15 amino acids. The CDR3 nucleotides read TGTGCCATCAGTGAGTCTGGAGGGTCCGGGGAAAAACTGTTTTTT. This encodes CAISESGGSGEKLFF.

The chain links TRBV27 to TRBJ2-1; 8 nucleotides line up with TRBD2. Trimming took 5 bases from V and 9 from J; bases not matched to a gene: 9. Germline V gene data show CDR1 as MNHEY and CDR2 as SMNVEV (reference sequence). This CDR3 contains 14 residues. The CDR3 spells CASSEPGLEVEQFF. CDR3 coding DNA: TGTGCCAGCAGTGAGCCGGGACTAGAGGTTGAGCAGTTCTTC.

The chain links TRBV5-1 to TRBJ1-4, with 7 bases that match TRBD1. The CDR3 totals 17 residues. The trim removed 2 bases at V and 0 bases at J, leaving 7 bases unmatched. The germline gives CDR1 SGHRS, CDR2 YFSETQ. The CDR3 here is CASSFPDRDPTNEKLFF. The CDR3 DNA reads TGCGCCAGCAGCTTCCCCGACAGGGACCCAACTAATGAAAAACTGTTTTTT.

J is TRBJ1-1 and V is TRBV7-9, with 8 bases identical to TRBD1. Trimming took 8 bases from V and 4 from J; bases not matched to a gene: 12. The CDR3 sequence is 15 residues long. Per the germline V gene, CDR1 is SEHNR and CDR2 is FQNEAQ (reference sequence). CDR3 nucleotides: TGTGCCAGCGCCGGACAGGGAAAGGGTGTCACTGAAGCTTTCTTT. Translating it yields CASAGQGKGVTEAFF.

J is TRBJ2-6 and V is TRBV5-1, with D possibly TRBD1 on 5 matching bases. This CDR3 has 15 amino acids. CDR1 and CDR2 (germline): SGHRS, YFSETQ. V lost 7 bases and J lost 4, with 15 bases in between. The CDR3 nucleotides are TGCGCCAGCCAGGACACCTCCGGAGGGGCCAACGTCCTGACTTTC. Translation gives CASQDTSGGANVLTF. The full variable domain, with the rest looked up from reference TRBV5-1 and TRBJ2-6, is KAGVTQTPRYLIKTRGQQVTLSCSPISGHRSVSWYQQTPGQGLQFLFEYFSETQRNKGNFPGRFSGRQFSNSRSEMNVSTLELGDSALYLCASQDTSGGANVLTFGAGSRLTVL.

The gene calls are TRBV11-2 and TRBJ1-1; the match to TRBD1 covers 7 bases. The CDR3 totals 18 residues. The V and J ends lost 5 bases and 3 bases, in that order; junction bases with no gene match: 18. The V gene's germline CDR1 is SGHAT and CDR2 FQNNGV. The CDR3 sequence is CASSHIAPTADRYTEAFF. CDR3 sequence (DNA): TGTGCCAGCAGCCACATAGCCCCAACCGCGGACAGGTACACTGAAGCTTTCTTT.

This chain connects TRBV3-1 (or the pseudogene TRBV3-2) to TRBJ2-3; 9 positions agree with TRBD2. The germline V gene has CDR1 LGHDT and CDR2 YNNKEL (reference sequence). V lost 5 bases, J lost 8 bases, and 8 bases stayed unmatched. The CDR3 has 14 amino acids. The CDR3 nucleotides read TGTGCCAGCAGCTATCAGAGCGGGAGGAGTACGCAGTATTTT. This translates into CASSYQSGRSTQYF.

J is TRBJ1-1 and V is TRBV29-1; maybe TRBD1 (6 bases). Germline loops: CDR1 SQVTM, CDR2 ANQGSEA. V was trimmed by 7 bases and J by 2 bases, leaving 17 bases between them. This CDR3 comprises 14 residues. DNA for the CDR3: TGCAGCGCCGCTGGTAGGGGGACAAACACTGAAGCTTTCTTT. Translating it yields CSAAGRGTNTEAFF.

The V call is TRBV6-5, the J call TRBJ2-1; tentatively, D is TRBD1 (6 bases). Germline CDR1 MNHEY, CDR2 SVGAGI. The length of the CDR3 is 14 residues. V lost 5 bases and J 4 bases, leaving 12 bases between the germline ends. CDR3 residues: CASSSLGTYNEQFF. In DNA form, the CDR3 reads TGTGCCAGCAGTAGTCTCGGGACATACAATGAGCAGTTCTTC.

V and J are TRBV5-1 and TRBJ2-1, with D tentatively TRBD2 (7 bases). Germline V gene lookup returns CDR1 SGHRS and CDR2 YFSETQ. This CDR3 is 16 amino acids long. Deletions cut 4 bases from V and 10 bases from J, with 24 bases between. CDR3 residues: CASSHIRDGGGAEQFF. The CDR3 bases are TGCGCCAGCAGCCATATCAGGGACGGCGGGGGCGCGGAGCAGTTCTTC.

This clone was counted a few times. The chain carries TRBV19 and TRBJ1-2, with 8 bases fitting TRBD1. The CDR3 totals 12 residues. Germline V gene data show CDR1 as LNHDA and CDR2 as SQIVND (reference sequence). The V and J ends lost 8 bases and 3 bases, in that order; junction bases with no gene match: 2. The CDR3 here is CASQGQDYGYTF. The CDR3 DNA reads TGTGCCAGTCAGGGACAGGACTATGGCTACACCTTC.

This chain links TRBV12-3 or TRBV12-4 with TRBJ1-1; D uncertain. The CDR3 covers 13 residues. Between the trimmed V and J ends, which lost 6 bases and 2 bases, there was a span of 10 bases. The CDR3 is CASSVPGNTEAFF. CDR3 coding DNA: TGTGCCAGCAGCGTCCCCGGTAACACTGAAGCTTTCTTT.

The chain has TRBV28 and TRBJ2-1; possibly TRBD1 for D (5 bases). V lost 6 bases and J lost 5, with 20 bases in between. The CDR3 covers 16 residues. Germline V gene sequence: CDR1 MDHEN, CDR2 SYDVKM. The CDR3 DNA sequence: TGTGCCAGCAGACAACCCCCCCCACAGGACCACAATGAGCAGTTCTTC. Translation: CASRQPPPQDHNEQFF.

V usage is TRBV11-3 and J usage is TRBJ2-3, with D possibly matching TRBD1 (5 bases). From germline, CDR1 is SGHNT and CDR2 YENEEA. Trimming removed 6 bases from V and 2 bases from J, with 15 bases in between. This CDR3 comprises 15 residues. DNA of the CDR3: TGTGCCAGCAGGTCGGACAAGCGACTCACAGATACGCAGTATTTT. Protein product: CASRSDKRLTDTQYF. The full variable domain, rest sourced from reference TRBV11-3 and TRBJ2-3, is EAGVVQSPRYKIIEKKQPVAFWCNPISGHNTLYWYLQNLGQGPELLIRYENEEAVDDSQLPKDRFSAERLKGVDSTLKIQPAELGDSAVYLCASRSDKRLTDTQYFGPGTRLTVL.

The J gene is TRBJ1-4, the V gene TRBV7-9; D gene unclear. The CDR3 loop spans 15 amino acids. V gave up 4 bases and J gave up 4 bases, with 13 bases separating them. CDR1 and CDR2 (germline): SEHNR, FQNEAQ (reference sequence). The CDR3 DNA follows: TGTGCCAGCAGCTCCTACGGCGGATTTAATGAAAAACTGTTTTTT. Its protein is CASSSYGGFNEKLFF. Full variable domain (remainder filled in from reference TRBV7-9 and TRBJ1-4): DTGVSQNPRHKITKRGQNVTFRCDPISEHNRLYWYRQTLGQGPEFLTYFQNEAQLEKSRLLSDRFSAERPKGSFSTLEIQRTEQGDSAMYLCASSSYGGFNEKLFFGSGTQLSVL.

The chain employs TRBV7-2 and TRBJ2-5, with 15 bases matching TRBD2. Germline V gives CDR1 SGHTA, CDR2 FQGNSA. After removal of 5 bases from V and 7 bases from J, the junction contained 5 bases not matched to a gene. The CDR3 is 15 amino acids. The CDR3 DNA follows: TGTGCCAGCAGCCCGGGACTAGCGGGAGGAGGGACCCAGTACTTC. Protein: CASSPGLAGGGTQYF.

This sequence joins TRBV11-3 and TRBJ2-1; D is perhaps TRBD2 (5 bases). The CDR3 spans 17 residues. Trimming shortened V by 1 base and J by 3 bases, and 16 bases separated the two germline ends. Per germline, CDR1 SGHNT and CDR2 YENEEA. The DNA for the CDR3 is TGTGCCAGCAGCTTAGCAAGAGCGGAGACCATCTACAATGAGCAGTTCTTC. Its protein product is CASSLARAETIYNEQFF.

A single count supports this clone. The rearrangement links TRBV27 to TRBJ2-5; 7 positions agree with TRBD2. The CDR3 contains 14 residues. Trimming removed 5 bases from V and 5 bases from J; junction bases left unmatched: 8. Looked up from germline, CDR1 is MNHEY and CDR2 is SMNVEV (reference sequence). The CDR3 region is CASSLEGRAETQYF. The CDR3, as DNA: TGTGCCAGCAGTCTGGAAGGGAGGGCGGAGACCCAGTACTTC.